The subject of this entry is one T cell receptor beta chain. Its specific antigen is unknown. No much larger clonotype is one base removed from it; base qualities were not supplied. The data originate from a study of blood T cell repertoires in COVID-19 (TCRdb year 2020). Some background on the complete study: Samples covering the acute and convalescent phases of COVID-19 were provided by collaborators in the United States, Italy and Spain. The material from the prospective study consisted of cDNA or gDNA derived from T cells, B-cell-depleted T cells, or PBMCs. Subjects who had been exposed to COVID-19, were actively infected with it, or had recovered from it provided the deeply sampled blood TCRbeta repertoires that made up the dataset. Sample metadata almost always included a de-identified subject ID, COVID-19 status, age in years and sex. Where available, HLA class I and class II types were taken from metadata supplied by the sample provider and were not determined by assay-based typing. The repertoires were released in a freely available public database meant as a resource for research on the immune response to SARS-CoV-2. The samples were drawn from two sources: the first 160 participants of the ongoing ImmuneRACE study, and over 950 subjects contributed by 6 global collaborators. Results and caveats for the whole study, not just this receptor: The amount of clinical and demographic metadata varied by source and participant and was provided uncurated.

Participants in the prospective study were enrolled through a virtual design, were aged roughly 18 to 100 years, and lived in roughly 24 United States geographic areas. To assign participants to cohorts, the prospective study relied on clinical history that participants themselves reported in a screening survey and a study questionnaire. ImmuneRACE Cohort 3 recovered participants were defined by two consecutive negative NP/OP PCR tests, healthcare professional clearance, or symptom resolution. In the prospective study, mobile phlebotomists collected whole blood, serum and a nasopharyngeal or oropharyngeal swab from each participant. Participants in the prospective study had the option to provide additional blood draws and questionnaires over an approximately 2-month period. Before DNA extraction, blood samples from the prospective study were shipped at room temperature or frozen. The cysteine opens and the phenylalanine closes a CDR3 of 14 amino acids. Only the CDR3 portion is preserved as DNA: 42 bases, with reading frame beginning at the first base. CDR1 MNHEY and CDR2 SMNVEV are derived from the germline V gene (reference sequence). Ends trimmed: V by 4 bases, J by 2 bases; bases unmatched to a gene: 5.

The immunoSEQ Assay, a bias-controlled multiplex PCR, was used to amplify TCRbeta CDR3 regions from genomic DNA. In the original analysis: The number of nucleated cells in each sample was estimated from the amplification of reference gene primers within the assay. Sequence reads were collapsed and filtered to measure the absolute abundance of every unique TCRbeta CDR3 rearrangement. Productive Simpson clonality was computed per sample as the square root of Simpson's diversity index over productive rearrangements. The clones in this table, taken by TCRdb from immuneACCESS, are in-frame only. Not every clone is retained; where verified, under half of the shortfall comes from an unresolved V gene, and the cause of the rest is unknown. From that table come the V and J calls and clone size; the DNA was used to work out D and trimming. This sample is represented by fewer than 300,000 clones; 85% of them were singletons. The ten largest clones capture roughly 2.6% of the sample.

Rearrangement joined TRBV27 to TRBJ2-7; 7 bases in the middle match TRBD2. The sequencing sample was made of PBMCs or T cells enriched from blood (not recorded which). The source of this sequence is a woman aged 50 to 60 who had recovered from COVID-19. CDR3 reads: CASSSQRGPYEQYF. The DNA sequence is given as TGTGCCAGCAGTTCTCAGCGGGGCCCCTACGAGCAGTACTTC.